The present T cell receptor (beta chain) was sequenced within a study of OX40 agonist ivuxolimab in advanced cancers. Trimming pared 2 bases from V and 0 bases from J, leaving 11 bases between. This CDR3 region has 16 residues. CDR1 and CDR2 (germline): KGHSY, FQNENV. The assay was immunoSEQ multiplex PCR, and TCRdb's table has in-frame clones only and misses some. The table includes around 76,000 clones, 78% detected once. V is TRBV16 and J is TRBJ1-5; D not resolved. This receptor was taken from an adult with an advanced solid tumor such as melanoma, head and neck, liver or kidney cancer. The sequencing here drew on CD4+ or CD8+ T cells sorted from blood, taken in a trial of the OX40 agonist ivuxolimab. The CDR3 nucleotides read TGTGCCAGCAGCCAACTGTATGGTTTTAGCAATCAGCCCCAGCATTTT. It translates to CASSQLYGFSNQPQHF.